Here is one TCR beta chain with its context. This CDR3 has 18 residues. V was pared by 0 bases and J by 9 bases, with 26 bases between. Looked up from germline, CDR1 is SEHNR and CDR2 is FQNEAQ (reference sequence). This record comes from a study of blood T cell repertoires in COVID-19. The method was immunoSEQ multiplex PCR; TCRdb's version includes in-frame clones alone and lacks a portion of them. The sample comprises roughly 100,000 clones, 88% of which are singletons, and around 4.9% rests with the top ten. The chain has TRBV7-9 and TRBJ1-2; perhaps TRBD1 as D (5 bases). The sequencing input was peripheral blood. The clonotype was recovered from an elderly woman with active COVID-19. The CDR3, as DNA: TGTGCCAGCAGCTTAGCGGGGGGTACTGGGGGAGCACCGGCGAGCTACACCTTC. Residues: CASSLAGGTGGAPASYTF.